Following are 15 T cell receptor beta chains from one sample sequenced in a study of PD-1 blockade in classical Hodgkin lymphoma. Specified time point: cycle 4 day 1 (C4D1), after more than five weeks of nivolumab. Relapse after autologous stem cell transplantation occurred in every patient, and brentuximab vedotin exposure varied. Magnetic negative selection was used to purify CD4+ T cells from thawed PBMCs. The assay was immunoSEQ multiplex PCR, and TCRdb's table has in-frame clones only and misses some. Here the sample spans 25,000 to 30,000 clones, 70% to 90% being singletons. The sample in question was CD4+ T cells from blood, obtained before the fourth cycle of nivolumab. The receptors shown here come from a human donor with classical Hodgkin lymphoma.

About this clone: The germline gene is not matched at one end of the junction; a read error may be the cause. The chain couples TRBV6-1 to TRBJ2-7; 10 bases fit TRBD2. The CDR3 contains 14 residues. Germline V gene data show CDR1 as MNHNS and CDR2 as SASEGT. This CDR3 reads CASSEGRTSGGEHF. The DNA of the CDR3 is TGTGCCAGCAGTGAAGGGAGGACTAGCGGCGGGGAGCACTTC.

The rearrangement links TRBV9 to TRBJ2-3, with D unclear. Trimming stripped 4 bases from V and 0 bases from J, with 0 bases between. CDR1 and CDR2 from the germline V gene are SGDLS and YYNGEE. This CDR3 is 11 amino acids long. In DNA, the CDR3 is TGTGCCAGCAGCAGCACAGATACGCAGTATTTT. It translates to CASSSTDTQYF.

This clone was seen only a few times. At one boundary the junction diverges from the germline segment, which might be a read error. This chain links TRBV7-7 with TRBJ1-3; D not certain. This CDR3 comprises 13 residues. Germline V gene sequence: CDR1 SSHAT, CDR2 FNYEAQ (reference sequence). The CDR3 protein is CASSLSSGNTIYF. The CDR3 DNA follows: TGTGCTAGCAGCTTAAGCTCTGGAAACACCATATATTTT.

This sequence joins TRBV28 and TRBJ1-1; 7 bases are shared with TRBD1. The CDR3 is 14 amino acids. Trimming removed 2 bases from V and 1 base from J; junction bases left unmatched: 1. Germline V CDR1 and CDR2: MDHEN, SYDVKM. The CDR3 loop reads CASSLRQGNTEAFF. The CDR3, as DNA: TGTGCCAGCAGTTTAAGACAGGGGAACACTGAAGCTTTCTTT.

The J gene is TRBJ2-5, the V gene TRBV6-5; weak D call: TRBD1 (6 bases). This CDR3 contains 15 residues. CDR1 is MNHEY and CDR2 is SVGAGI in the germline V gene. The ends were cut back, 7 bases at V and 4 bases at J, with 19 bases in the middle. The CDR3 sequence: CASTRGAGQLETQYF. For the CDR3, the DNA is TGTGCCAGCACGAGGGGAGCTGGACAGTTAGAGACCCAGTACTTC.

This clone was detected a few times. The rearrangement joins TRBV2 to TRBJ2-7; D might be TRBD1 or TRBD2, each matching 6 bases. Germline lookup yields CDR1 SNHLY and CDR2 FYNNEI. V lost 4 bases, J lost 4 bases, and 11 bases lay in between. The CDR3 has 13 amino acids. Written as DNA, the CDR3 is TGTGCCAGCAGTGTAGGGGGAGGATACGAGCAGTACTTC. Its translation is CASSVGGGYEQYF. The full variable domain, with the rest looked up from reference TRBV2 and TRBJ2-7, is EPEVTQTPSHQVTQMGQEVILRCVPISNHLYFYWYRQILGQKVEFLVSFYNNEISEKSEIFDDQFSVERPDGSNFTLKIRSTKLEDSAMYFCASSVGGGYEQYFGPGTRLTVT.

The gene calls are TRBV9 and TRBJ2-3; TRBD1 or TRBD2 may be the D gene (6 bases each). Trimming removed 3 bases at V and 0 bases at J, with 14 bases between. This CDR3 region has 16 residues. The germline V gene encodes CDR1 SGDLS and CDR2 YYNGEE. Here the CDR3 DNA reads TGTGCCAGCAGCGGACTCACGGGGGCTAGCACAGATACGCAGTATTTT. Translated: CASSGLTGASTDTQYF.

This sequence joins TRBV25-1 and TRBJ1-2; D is uncertain. The germline V and J ends were trimmed by 3 bases and 0 bases, with 11 bases remaining between them. The CDR3 spans 15 residues. Germline lookup yields CDR1 MGHDK and CDR2 SYGVNS. CDR3 loop: CASSEGGSTNYGYTF. Here the CDR3 DNA reads TGTGCCAGCAGTGAGGGCGGGAGTACTAACTATGGCTACACCTTC.

The gene calls are TRBV19 and TRBJ1-5; perhaps TRBD1 as D (6 bases). CDR1 and CDR2 (germline): LNHDA, SQIVND (reference sequence). Trimming cost V 3 bases and J 2 bases, with 14 bases left between them. CDR3 size: 16 residues. The CDR3 region is CASSIRRGSGNQPQHF. The CDR3, as DNA: TGTGCCAGTAGTATCCGCAGGGGTTCGGGCAATCAGCCCCAGCATTTT.

This chain connects TRBV27 to TRBJ2-6, with D uncertain. Looked up from germline, CDR1 is MNHEY and CDR2 is SMNVEV (reference sequence). The CDR3 has 16 amino acids. Trimming removed 3 bases at V and 3 bases at J, with 12 bases between. The CDR3 loop is CASSFSGVGGANVLTF. Here the CDR3 DNA reads TGTGCCAGCAGTTTTTCTGGGGTAGGTGGGGCCAACGTCCTGACTTTC.

The V and J genes are TRBV19 and TRBJ1-5; D not certain. The germline V gene encodes CDR1 LNHDA and CDR2 SQIVND (reference sequence). Trimming removed 1 base at V and 4 bases at J, with 11 bases between. The CDR3 covers 15 residues. The CDR3 protein is CASSIVGGTNQPQHF. CDR3 bases: TGTGCCAGTAGTATAGTCGGAGGAACTAATCAGCCCCAGCATTTT. Complete variable domain (other parts from reference TRBV19 and TRBJ1-5): DGGITQSPKYLFRKEGQNVTLSCEQNLNHDAMYWYRQDPGQGLRLIYYSQIVNDFQKGDIAEGYSVSREKKESFPLTVTSAQKNPTAFYLCASSIVGGTNQPQHFGDGTRLSIL.

This rearrangement joins TRBV7-2 to TRBJ2-1; no firm D call. V was trimmed by 5 bases and J by 8 bases, leaving 13 bases between them. The CDR3 length is 13 residues. Germline assignment: CDR1 SGHTA and CDR2 FQGNSA. DNA of the CDR3: TGTGCCAGCAGCGTCCAGAGGTTGGATGAGCAGTTCTTC. It encodes CASSVQRLDEQFF.

This clone was counted only a few times. This chain links TRBV10-3 with TRBJ1-2, with D uncertain. The CDR3 length is 12 residues. In germline, CDR1 is ENHRY, CDR2 SYGVKD. Trimming pared 3 bases from V and 4 bases from J, leaving 6 bases between. The DNA for the CDR3 is TGTGCCATCAGTGACAGTATCTATGGCTACACCTTC. Amino acid sequence: CAISDSIYGYTF.

The CDR3 region is CSGLRETQYF. The DNA of the CDR3 is TGCAGCGGCCTTAGAGAGACCCAGTACTTC. The V gene is TRBV20-1, the J gene TRBJ2-5; D is unclear. CDR3 size: 10 residues. Germline lookup yields CDR1 DFQATT and CDR2 SNEGSKA (reference sequence).

This chain links TRBV19 with TRBJ2-7; possibly TRBD1 for D (6 bases). V lost 10 bases, J lost 3 bases, and 13 bases lay in between. Germline V gene sequence: CDR1 LNHDA, CDR2 SQIVND (reference sequence). This CDR3 has 12 amino acids. CDR3 sequence (DNA): TGTGCCACCCAGGGGATTCTCTACGAGCAGTACTTC. As protein: CATQGILYEQYF.